What follows describes a single T cell receptor beta chain. The target antigen is unknown. This specimen belongs to a study of cytomegalovirus exposure and HLA in healthy donors. Regarding the study as a whole: It was reportedly the case that the classifier diagnosed cytomegalovirus status with high specificity and sensitivity.

Amplification used 60 Vbeta primers and 13 Jbeta primers. Only in-frame clones appear in the TCRdb table, and some are missing; sequencing was by immunoSEQ multiplex PCR. The sample shows more than 90,000 clones, about 80% of them seen only once. Trimming took 4 bases from V and 4 from J; bases not matched to a gene: 4. The CDR3 spans 13 residues. Germline values: CDR1 SGHDT, CDR2 YYEEEE. Sequenced input: PBMCs. The TCR comes from a woman aged 55-69 years in good health and CMV-seronegative. The V gene is TRBV5-6, the J gene TRBJ2-5; 7 nucleotides agree with TRBD1. The CDR3 coding sequence is TGTGCCAGCAGCACTAGACAGGGAGAGACCCAGTACTTC. Translation gives CASSTRQGETQYF.